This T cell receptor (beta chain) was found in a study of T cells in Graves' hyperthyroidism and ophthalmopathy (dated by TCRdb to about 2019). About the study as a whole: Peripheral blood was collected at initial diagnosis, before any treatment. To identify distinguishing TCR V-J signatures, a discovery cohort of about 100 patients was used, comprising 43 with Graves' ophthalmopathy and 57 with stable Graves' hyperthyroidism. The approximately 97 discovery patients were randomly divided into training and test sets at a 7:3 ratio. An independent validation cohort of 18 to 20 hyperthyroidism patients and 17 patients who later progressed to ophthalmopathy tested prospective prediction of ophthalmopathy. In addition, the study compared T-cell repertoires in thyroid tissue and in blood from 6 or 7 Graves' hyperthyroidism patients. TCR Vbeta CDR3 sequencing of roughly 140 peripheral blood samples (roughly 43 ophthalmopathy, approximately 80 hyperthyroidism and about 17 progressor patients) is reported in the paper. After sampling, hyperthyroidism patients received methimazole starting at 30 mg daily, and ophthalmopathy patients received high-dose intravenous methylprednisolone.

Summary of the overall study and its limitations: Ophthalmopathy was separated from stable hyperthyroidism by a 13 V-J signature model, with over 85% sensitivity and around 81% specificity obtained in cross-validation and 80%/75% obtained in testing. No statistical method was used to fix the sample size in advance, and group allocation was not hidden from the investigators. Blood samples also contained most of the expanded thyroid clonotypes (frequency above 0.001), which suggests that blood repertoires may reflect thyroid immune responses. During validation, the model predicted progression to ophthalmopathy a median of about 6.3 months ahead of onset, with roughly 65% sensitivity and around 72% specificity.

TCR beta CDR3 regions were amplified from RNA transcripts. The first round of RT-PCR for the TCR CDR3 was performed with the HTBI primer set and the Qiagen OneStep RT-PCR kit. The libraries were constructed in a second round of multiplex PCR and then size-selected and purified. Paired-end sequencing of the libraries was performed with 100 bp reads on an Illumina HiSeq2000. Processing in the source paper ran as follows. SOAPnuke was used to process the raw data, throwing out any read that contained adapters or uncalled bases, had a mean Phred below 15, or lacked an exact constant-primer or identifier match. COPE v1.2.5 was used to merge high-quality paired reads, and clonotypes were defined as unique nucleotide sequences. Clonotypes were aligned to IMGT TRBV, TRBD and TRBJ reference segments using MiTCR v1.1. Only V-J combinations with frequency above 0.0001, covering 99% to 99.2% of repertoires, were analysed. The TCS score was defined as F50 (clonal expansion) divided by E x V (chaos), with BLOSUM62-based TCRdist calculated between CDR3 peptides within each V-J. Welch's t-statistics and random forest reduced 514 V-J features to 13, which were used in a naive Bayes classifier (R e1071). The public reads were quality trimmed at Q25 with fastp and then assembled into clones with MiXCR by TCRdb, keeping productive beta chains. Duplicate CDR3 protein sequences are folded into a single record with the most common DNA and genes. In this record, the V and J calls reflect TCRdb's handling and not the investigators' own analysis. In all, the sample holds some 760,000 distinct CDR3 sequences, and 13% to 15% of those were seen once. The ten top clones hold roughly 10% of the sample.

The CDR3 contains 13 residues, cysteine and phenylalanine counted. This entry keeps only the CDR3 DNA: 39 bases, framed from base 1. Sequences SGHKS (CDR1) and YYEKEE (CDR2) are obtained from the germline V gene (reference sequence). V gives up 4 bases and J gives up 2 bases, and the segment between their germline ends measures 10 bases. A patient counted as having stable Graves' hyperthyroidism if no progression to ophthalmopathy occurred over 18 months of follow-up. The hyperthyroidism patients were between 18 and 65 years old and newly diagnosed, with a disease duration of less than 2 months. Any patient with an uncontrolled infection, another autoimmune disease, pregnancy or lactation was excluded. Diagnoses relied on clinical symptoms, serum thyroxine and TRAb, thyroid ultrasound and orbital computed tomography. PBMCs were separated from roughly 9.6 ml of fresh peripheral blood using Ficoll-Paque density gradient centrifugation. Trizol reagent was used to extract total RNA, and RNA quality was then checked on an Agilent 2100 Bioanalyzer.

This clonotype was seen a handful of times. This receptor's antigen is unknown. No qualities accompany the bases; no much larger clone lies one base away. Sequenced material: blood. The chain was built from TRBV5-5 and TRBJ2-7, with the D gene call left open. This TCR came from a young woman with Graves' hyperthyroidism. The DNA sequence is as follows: TGTGCCAGCAGCGATGGTACAGCCTACGAGCAGTACTTC. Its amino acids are CASSDGTAYEQYF.